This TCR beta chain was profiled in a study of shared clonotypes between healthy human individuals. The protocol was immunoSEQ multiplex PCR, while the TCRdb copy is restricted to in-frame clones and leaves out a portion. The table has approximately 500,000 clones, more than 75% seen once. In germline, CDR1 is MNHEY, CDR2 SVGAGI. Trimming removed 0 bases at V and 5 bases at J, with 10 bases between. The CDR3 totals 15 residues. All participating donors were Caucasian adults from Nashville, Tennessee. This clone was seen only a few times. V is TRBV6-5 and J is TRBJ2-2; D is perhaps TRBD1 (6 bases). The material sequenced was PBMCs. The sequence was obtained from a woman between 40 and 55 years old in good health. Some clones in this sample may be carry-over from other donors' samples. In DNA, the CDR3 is TGTGCCAGCAGTTACTCACATACAGGGACCGGGGAGCTGTTTTTT. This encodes CASSYSHTGTGELFF.